Below, 28 T cell receptor beta chains from the same sample are listed, as sequenced in a study of CD8+CD57+ T cells in acquired aplastic anemia. It was genomic DNA that served as the template for profiling TCR beta VDJ and CDR3. TCRdb called the reads again in MiXCR, with one record for every CDR3 protein. The sample carries about 110,000 distinct CDR3 sequences, around half recorded once. Sequenced sample: sorted CD4+, CD8+, or CD8+CD57+ T cells (not recorded which) from PBMCs. The receptors derive from a human donor in good health, serving as a control.

The chain has TRBV4-3 and TRBJ2-1; 9 bases map to TRBD2. The CDR3 contains 16 residues. CDR1 is LGHNA and CDR2 is YSLEER in the germline V gene. V dropped 3 bases and J dropped 3; count of bases not matched to a gene: 6. CDR3 sequence reads: CASSHDGAGGYNEQFF. The CDR3 bases are TGCGCCAGCAGCCACGACGGAGCGGGGGGCTACAATGAGCAGTTCTTC.

V and J are TRBV2 and TRBJ2-6; D is uncertain. The CDR3 spans 11 residues. Per germline, CDR1 SNHLY and CDR2 FYNNEI. Trimming pared 8 bases from V and 7 bases from J, leaving 6 bases between. The DNA of the CDR3 is TGTGCCAGCGGCCTTGCCAACGTCCTGACTTTC. This translates into CASGLANVLTF.

This chain uses TRBV7-6 with TRBJ1-2; 8 nucleotides agree with TRBD1. CDR3 length: 14 residues. The germline CDR1 and CDR2 sequences are SGHVS and FNYEAQ. V dropped 6 bases and J dropped 8; count of bases not matched to a gene: 11. DNA for the CDR3: TGTGCCAGCAGTCCCCTTCCCCGGGACAGGGGCTACACCTTC. As protein: CASSPLPRDRGYTF.

The V gene is TRBV24-1, the J gene TRBJ2-1, with D unresolved. CDR1 KGHDR and CDR2 SFDVKD come from the germline V gene. This CDR3 spans 16 amino acids. Trimming left V 4 bases short and J 0 bases short, with 12 bases between. DNA for the CDR3: TGTGCCACCAGTGACTCCGACCCGAGCTCCTACAATGAGCAGTTCTTC. Its protein is CATSDSDPSSYNEQFF.

This chain uses TRBV2 with TRBJ1-5; D unresolved. CDR3 length: 14 amino acids. V was trimmed by 4 bases and J by 6 bases, leaving 13 bases between them. Looked up from germline, CDR1 is SNHLY and CDR2 is FYNNEI. In DNA form, the CDR3 reads TGTGCCAGCAGTGCCCTACAGAACAGTCAGCCCCAGCATTTT. It specifies CASSALQNSQPQHF.

V is TRBV5-6 and J is TRBJ2-3; D may be TRBD2 (5 bases). CDR1 SGHDT and CDR2 YYEEEE come from the germline V gene. The CDR3 runs to 16 residues. The V end lost 0 bases, the J end lost 2 bases, and 13 bases lay between the germline ends. The CDR3 loop is CASSLALLEFTDTQYF. In DNA form, the CDR3 reads TGTGCCAGCAGCTTGGCCCTACTAGAGTTCACAGATACGCAGTATTTT.

This clonotype came up many times. V and J are TRBV3-1 and TRBJ2-7; maybe TRBD2 (7 bases). The germline V and J ends were trimmed by 1 base and 5 bases, with 15 bases remaining between them. Looked up from germline, CDR1 is LGHDT and CDR2 is YNNKEL (reference sequence). The CDR3 covers 15 residues. CDR3 nucleotides: TGTGCCAGCAGCCAAGCGACGGCGGGGGCACACGAGCAGTACTTC. Amino acid sequence: CASSQATAGAHEQYF.

The chain recombines TRBV9 with TRBJ2-5, with 14 bases that match TRBD2. CDR1 SGDLS and CDR2 YYNGEE come from the germline V gene. Trimming took 5 bases from V and 2 from J; bases not matched to a gene: 2. This CDR3 comprises 15 residues. In DNA, the CDR3 is TGTGCCAGCAGGGGGACTAGCGGGGGACAAGAGACCCAGTACTTC. This gives the protein CASRGTSGGQETQYF.

This clonotype was detected many times. The chain couples TRBV12-3 or TRBV12-4 to TRBJ2-7; no reliable D call. There are 13 residues in the CDR3. The V gene lost 5 bases and the J gene lost 6 bases, with 14 bases spanning the gap. The CDR3: CASSLRPGGEQYF. CDR3 coding DNA: TGTGCCAGCAGTCTGAGACCGGGCGGCGAGCAGTACTTC.

In its sample, this clonotype was seen many times. The V gene is TRBV6-5, the J gene TRBJ2-2; a possible D gene is TRBD1 (5 bases). CDR1 is MNHEY and CDR2 is SVGAGI in the germline V gene. Trimming took off 7 bases at V and 1 base at J, with 7 bases between the two ends. This CDR3 has 13 residues. CDR3 sequence (DNA): TGTGCCAGCAATACAGGGAACACCGGGGAGCTGTTTTTT. It translates to CASNTGNTGELFF.

This clonotype was picked up many times. The chain is built from TRBV15 and TRBJ1-2, with 7 bases matching TRBD1. Germline V gene lookup returns CDR1 LNHNV and CDR2 YYDKDF (reference sequence). The V gene end was trimmed by 6 bases and the J gene end by 3 bases; junction bases not matched to a gene: 13. This CDR3 is built from 16 residues. CDR3 sequence: CATRESGTVSHYGYTF. DNA for the CDR3: TGTGCCACCAGGGAGTCCGGGACAGTATCTCACTATGGCTACACCTTC. Full variable domain (rest looked up from reference TRBV15 and TRBJ1-2): DAMVIQNPRYQVTQFGKPVTLSCSQTLNHNVMYWYQQKSSQAPKLLFHYYDKDFNNEADTPDNFQSRRPNTSFCFLDIRSPGLGDTAMYLCATRESGTVSHYGYTFGSGTRLTVV.

The gene calls are TRBV7-3 and TRBJ2-6; D might be TRBD2 (6 bases). Germline V gene lookup returns CDR1 SGHTA and CDR2 FQGTGA. The CDR3 covers 17 residues. V was pared by 2 bases and J by 0 bases, with 11 bases between. The DNA of the CDR3 is TGTGCCAGCAGCTTAGCCGGAGGGGTCTCTGGGGCCAACGTCCTGACTTTC. Its translation is CASSLAGGVSGANVLTF.

The V gene is TRBV10-3, the J gene TRBJ2-3, with 7 bases matching TRBD2. Germline CDR1 and CDR2: ENHRY and SYGVKD. With V trimmed by 10 bases and J by 6 bases, 7 bases remained unmatched. The CDR3 sequence is 12 residues long. This CDR3 reads CATGLDSDTQYF. The CDR3 DNA reads as TGTGCCACCGGACTAGACTCTGATACGCAGTATTTT.

This clonotype has just a few counts. The rearrangement links TRBV25-1 to TRBJ1-1, with D possibly being TRBD1 (5 bases). Germline V gene lookup returns CDR1 MGHDK and CDR2 SYGVNS. The CDR3 totals 11 residues. Trimming removed 6 bases at V and 7 bases at J, with 9 bases between. CDR3 sequence reads: CASRGRGEAFF. CDR3 coding DNA: TGTGCCAGCAGGGGAAGGGGTGAAGCTTTCTTT.

In DNA, the CDR3 is TGCAGTGCTAGAGAGATCAGCGGGGGGTACAATGAGCAGTTCTTC. Translated: CSAREISGGYNEQFF. J is TRBJ2-1 and V is TRBV20-1; 9 nucleotides align to TRBD2. From germline, CDR1 is DFQATT and CDR2 SNEGSKA (reference sequence). Trimming took 0 bases from V and 4 from J; bases not matched to a gene: 4. The CDR3 runs to 15 residues.

A word on this clonotype: At one end the junction does not follow the germline gene, possibly because of a read error. This chain uses TRBV29-1 with TRBJ1-1; 7 bases map to TRBD1. The CDR3 sequence is 13 residues long. Germline assignment: CDR1 SQVTM and CDR2 ANQGSEA. Here the CDR3 reads CSVVTGEFTVALF. The CDR3, as DNA: TGCAGCGTTGTTACAGGGGAGTTCACTGTAGCTCTCTTT.

The chain recombines TRBV7-8 with TRBJ1-5; 9 bases fit TRBD1. Germline assignment: CDR1 SGHVS and CDR2 FQNEAQ. J lost 4 bases, V lost 8 bases, and 9 bases had no gene match. The CDR3 extends over 15 amino acids. The CDR3 coding sequence is TGTGCCAGCGGGGAGGGACAGGGCGGAAATCAGCCCCAGCATTTT. Amino acid sequence: CASGEGQGGNQPQHF.

V is TRBV7-2 and J is TRBJ1-1; D remains unclear. From germline, CDR1 is SGHTA and CDR2 FQGNSA. Trimming left V 2 bases short and J 0 bases short, with 7 bases between. This CDR3 contains 14 residues. CDR3 region: CASSLRLMNTEAFF. The CDR3 bases are TGTGCCAGCAGCTTAAGGTTGATGAACACTGAAGCTTTCTTT.

This clonotype was picked up many times. This chain uses TRBV10-3 with TRBJ2-3; D is uncertain. CDR1 and CDR2 (germline): ENHRY, SYGVKD. CDR3 length equals 16 residues. The germline V and J ends were trimmed by 3 bases and 5 bases, with 18 bases remaining between them. CDR3 bases: TGTGCCATCAGTGATTCGAATTCTGCGCGGCGAGATACGCAGTATTTT. This translates into CAISDSNSARRDTQYF.

There are a few counts of this clonotype. The chain is built from TRBV27 and TRBJ1-2; D gene uncertain. CDR3 length equals 14 residues. Germline CDR1 and CDR2: MNHEY and SMNVEV (reference sequence). V lost 8 bases, J lost 1 base, and 14 bases lay in between. The CDR3 sequence is CASRPLEFNYGYTF. CDR3 in DNA: TGTGCCAGCCGTCCCCTCGAATTTAACTATGGCTACACCTTC.

By sample share, this clonotype is medium-sized (0.01 to 0.1%). The V gene is TRBV20-1, the J gene TRBJ1-2; 7 bases map to TRBD1. Germline V gene data show CDR1 as DFQATT and CDR2 as SNEGSKA (reference sequence). Trimming cost V 6 bases and J 7 bases; bases outside gene matches: 8. The CDR3 runs to 12 residues. The CDR3 loop reads CSAEGGLVGYTF. As DNA, the CDR3 is TGCAGTGCAGAAGGGGGCTTGGTTGGCTACACCTTC.

This clonotype was observed many times. The gene calls are TRBV6-1 and TRBJ2-7, with TRBD1 as a possible D gene (5 bases). Trimming left V 6 bases short and J 2 bases short, with 11 bases between. Looked up from germline, CDR1 is MNHNS and CDR2 is SASEGT. The CDR3 consists of 13 residues. The CDR3 reads CASSRDSPYEQYF. The CDR3 nucleotides are TGTGCCAGCAGCCGCGACAGTCCCTACGAGCAGTACTTC.

There are a few counts of this clonotype. Being one base from a much bigger clone, this may be a read error. The genes are TRBV25-1 and TRBJ2-7; perhaps D is TRBD1 or TRBD2 (5 bases each). V dropped 4 bases and J dropped 3 bases, with 7 bases sitting between them. The germline CDR1 and CDR2 sequences are MGHDK and SYGVNS. This CDR3 has 12 amino acids. The chain's CDR3 is CASSGGSYEQYF. The DNA for the CDR3 is TGTGCCAGCAGTGGGGGGAGCTACGAGCAGTACTTC.

J is TRBJ2-3 and V is TRBV5-1; tentatively, D is TRBD1 or TRBD2 (6 bases each). Trimming stripped 0 bases from V and 1 base from J, with 9 bases between. The CDR3 has 15 amino acids. Germline V lookup: CDR1 SGHRS, CDR2 YFSETQ. The CDR3 DNA reads as TGCGCCAGCAGCTTGGAGGGGGAGGGCACAGATACGCAGTATTTT. The encoded protein is CASSLEGEGTDTQYF.

In this sample, this clonotype turned up many times. The chain uses TRBV10-3 and TRBJ2-1; 9 nucleotides agree with TRBD2. V was clipped by 7 bases and J by 4 bases; unmatched bases: 5. The germline V gene has CDR1 ENHRY and CDR2 SYGVKD. The CDR3 length is 14 residues. This CDR3 reads CAIKGGGGYNEQFF. CDR3 bases: TGTGCCATCAAGGGCGGGGGGGGGTACAATGAGCAGTTCTTC.

The V call is TRBV2, the J call TRBJ1-3; D may be TRBD1 (5 bases). Germline values: CDR1 SNHLY, CDR2 FYNNEI. The ends were cut back, 5 bases at V and 5 bases at J, with 13 bases in the middle. There are 14 residues in the CDR3. The CDR3 nucleotides read TGTGCCAGCAGTCTTGGGTCAGGGCGAAACACCATATATTTT. Protein sequence: CASSLGSGRNTIYF.

This chain joins TRBV25-1 and TRBJ2-7, with TRBD2 matching over 10 bases. J lost 1 base, V lost 3 bases, and 6 bases had no gene match. The CDR3 sequence is 16 residues long. CDR1 MGHDK and CDR2 SYGVNS come from the germline V gene. CDR3 sequence reads: CASSDSGLADSYEQYF. In nucleotides, the CDR3 is TGTGCCAGCAGTGACTCCGGACTAGCGGATTCCTACGAGCAGTACTTC.

Ten or more counts support this clonotype. V and J are TRBV2 and TRBJ1-2, with D perhaps TRBD1 (5 bases). Trimming removed 8 bases from V and 6 bases from J, with 16 bases in between. The CDR3 consists of 13 residues. CDR1 and CDR2 (germline): SNHLY, FYNNEI. The CDR3 is CASYLKGADGYTF. The CDR3 DNA sequence: TGTGCCAGCTACCTGAAAGGGGCCGATGGCTACACCTTC.